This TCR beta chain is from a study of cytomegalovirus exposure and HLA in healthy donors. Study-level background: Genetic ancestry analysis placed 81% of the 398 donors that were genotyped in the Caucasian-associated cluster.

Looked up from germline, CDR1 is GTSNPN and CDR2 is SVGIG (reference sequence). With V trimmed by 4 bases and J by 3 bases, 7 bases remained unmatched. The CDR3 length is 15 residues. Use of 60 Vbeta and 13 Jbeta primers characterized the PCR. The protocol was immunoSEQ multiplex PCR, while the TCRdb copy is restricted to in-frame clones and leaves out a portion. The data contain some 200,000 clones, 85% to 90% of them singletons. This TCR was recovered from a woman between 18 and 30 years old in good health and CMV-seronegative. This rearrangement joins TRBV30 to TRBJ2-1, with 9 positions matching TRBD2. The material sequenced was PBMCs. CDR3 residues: CAWNVLAGYYNEQFF. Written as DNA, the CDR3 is TGTGCCTGGAACGTCCTAGCGGGGTACTACAATGAGCAGTTCTTC.